A selection of T cell receptor beta chains follows, all from one sample in a study of blood T cell repertoires in COVID-19. Some clones are missing from TCRdb's copy, which holds only in-frame ones; the method was immunoSEQ multiplex PCR. The table shows some 520,000 clones, with roughly nine tenths occurring only once. Sequenced sample: peripheral blood. These receptors were obtained from a man in his late teens or twenties with COVID-19, enrolled during active disease. Each CDR3 is given with its conserved first and last residue. The D gene is left open where the match is weak. Some rows have no size entry. The others give once, few or many, or a class for an expanded clone.

cdr3_aa: CASSVFSGDLYNEQFF; cdr3_nt: TGTGCCAGCAGTGTGTTCTCCGGGGATCTGTACAATGAGCAGTTCTTC; d_call: -; clone_size: -; j_call: TRBJ2-1; v_call: TRBV6-1
cdr3_aa: CASSQGERGPQHF; cdr3_nt: TGTGCCAGCAGCCAAGGGGAGAGAGGCCCCCAGCATTTT; d_call: -; clone_size: -; j_call: TRBJ1-5; v_call: TRBV3-1/TRBV3-2
cdr3_aa: CASSFGPQETQYF; cdr3_nt: TGCGCCAGCAGCTTTGGGCCCCAAGAGACCCAGTACTTC; d_call: -; clone_size: -; j_call: TRBJ2-5; v_call: TRBV5-1
cdr3_aa: CASSPDGGSGNTIYF; cdr3_nt: TGTGCCAGCAGCCCGGACGGGGGATCTGGAAACACCATATATTTT; d_call: -; clone_size: -; j_call: TRBJ1-3; v_call: TRBV5-4
cdr3_aa: CASSPMVASGANVLTF; cdr3_nt: TGTGCCAGCTCACCGATGGTTGCGTCTGGGGCCAACGTCCTGACTTTC; d_call: -; clone_size: -; j_call: TRBJ2-6; v_call: TRBV18
cdr3_aa: CASSDRLAGQFF; cdr3_nt: TGTGCCAGCAGTGATAGACTAGCTGGGCAGTTCTTC; d_call: TRBD2; clone_size: -; j_call: TRBJ2-1; v_call: TRBV2
cdr3_aa: CASSLVVAGGGYNEQFF; cdr3_nt: TGCGCCAGCAGCTTGGTCGTAGCGGGAGGAGGTTACAATGAGCAGTTCTTC; d_call: TRBD2; clone_size: -; j_call: TRBJ2-1; v_call: TRBV5-1
cdr3_aa: CASGLAGQGTDTQYF; cdr3_nt: TGTGCTAGTGGTTTGGCAGGACAGGGCACAGATACGCAGTATTTT; d_call: TRBD1; clone_size: -; j_call: TRBJ2-3; v_call: TRBV12-5
cdr3_aa: CASSLGLAGAYEQYF; cdr3_nt: TGTGCCAGCAGCCTGGGACTAGCGGGAGCTTACGAGCAGTACTTC; d_call: TRBD2; clone_size: -; j_call: TRBJ2-7; v_call: TRBV14
cdr3_aa: CASSLGLFKDTDTQYF; cdr3_nt: TGTGCCAGCAGCTTAGGACTTTTCAAAGACACAGATACGCAGTATTTT; d_call: -; clone_size: -; j_call: TRBJ2-3; v_call: TRBV7-2
cdr3_aa: CASSLGQPYGYTF; cdr3_nt: TGTGCCAGCAGCTTGGGGCAACCCTATGGCTACACCTTC; d_call: -; clone_size: -; j_call: TRBJ1-2; v_call: TRBV5-4
cdr3_aa: CASTTGTSGRFMQFF; cdr3_nt: TGTGCCAGCACCACCGGGACTAGCGGGAGATTTATGCAGTTCTTC; d_call: TRBD2; clone_size: -; j_call: TRBJ2-1; v_call: TRBV6-5
cdr3_aa: CASSVSGPSRTEAFF; cdr3_nt: TGTGCCAGCAGTGTTTCGGGTCCTAGTAGGACTGAAGCTTTCTTT; d_call: -; clone_size: -; j_call: TRBJ1-1; v_call: TRBV25-1
cdr3_aa: CASSLAGTGNEKLFF; cdr3_nt: TGCGCCAGCAGCTTGGCCGGGACAGGGAATGAAAAACTGTTTTTT; d_call: TRBD1; clone_size: once; j_call: TRBJ1-4; v_call: TRBV5-1
cdr3_aa: CAHDRGNQPQHF; cdr3_nt: TGTGCTCATGACAGGGGCAATCAGCCCCAGCATTTT; d_call: TRBD1; clone_size: few; j_call: TRBJ1-5; v_call: TRBV12-5
cdr3_aa: CASSQNLAGGGETQYF; cdr3_nt: TGTGCCAGCAGCCAAAACCTAGCGGGGGGTGGAGAGACCCAGTACTTC; d_call: TRBD2; clone_size: -; j_call: TRBJ2-5; v_call: TRBV3-1/TRBV3-2
cdr3_aa: CASSQQPSEAFF; cdr3_nt: TGTGCCAGCAGCCAACAGCCATCTGAAGCTTTCTTT; d_call: -; clone_size: -; j_call: TRBJ1-1; v_call: TRBV6-6
cdr3_aa: CASSWGLRGDTQYF; cdr3_nt: TGTGCCAGTAGCTGGGGACTCCGGGGAGATACGCAGTATTTT; d_call: -; clone_size: -; j_call: TRBJ2-3; v_call: TRBV19
cdr3_aa: CASREQGSYGYTF; cdr3_nt: TGTGCCAGTAGAGAACAGGGGAGCTATGGCTACACCTTC; d_call: TRBD1; clone_size: -; j_call: TRBJ1-2; v_call: TRBV19
cdr3_aa: CASSLGDFTDTQYF; cdr3_nt: TGCGCCAGCAGCTTGGGGGACTTCACAGATACGCAGTATTTT; d_call: -; clone_size: -; j_call: TRBJ2-3; v_call: TRBV5-1
cdr3_aa: CASSQSGNEQYF; cdr3_nt: TGCGCCAGCAGCCAATCAGGGAACGAGCAGTACTTC; d_call: -; clone_size: -; j_call: TRBJ2-7; v_call: TRBV4-1
cdr3_aa: CASSQRTSVFYNEQFF; cdr3_nt: TGTGCCAGCAGCCAAAGGACTAGCGTCTTCTACAATGAGCAGTTCTTC; d_call: TRBD2; clone_size: -; j_call: TRBJ2-1; v_call: TRBV5-5
cdr3_aa: CATSDKDRESTDTQYF; cdr3_nt: TGTGCCACCAGTGACAAGGACAGGGAGAGCACAGATACGCAGTATTTT; d_call: TRBD1; clone_size: -; j_call: TRBJ2-3; v_call: TRBV24-1
cdr3_aa: CASGFREETQYF; cdr3_nt: TGTGCCAGCGGTTTCAGGGAAGAGACCCAGTACTTC; d_call: -; clone_size: once; j_call: TRBJ2-5; v_call: TRBV2
cdr3_aa: CASSSTAYSNQPQHF; cdr3_nt: TGTGCCAGCAGTTCGACAGCGTATAGCAATCAGCCCCAGCATTTT; d_call: -; clone_size: -; j_call: TRBJ1-5; v_call: TRBV27
cdr3_aa: CASSLTSGGPHEQFF; cdr3_nt: TGCGCCAGCAGCTTGACTAGCGGGGGGCCGCATGAGCAGTTCTTC; d_call: TRBD2; clone_size: -; j_call: TRBJ2-1; v_call: TRBV5-1
cdr3_aa: CASSSGQLKYEQYF; cdr3_nt: TGTGCCAGCAGCTCGGGACAGCTAAAGTACGAGCAGTACTTC; d_call: TRBD1; clone_size: -; j_call: TRBJ2-7; v_call: TRBV2
cdr3_aa: CASSLTGGWETQYF; cdr3_nt: TGCGCCAGCAGCCTCACAGGGGGCTGGGAGACCCAGTACTTC; d_call: TRBD1; clone_size: -; j_call: TRBJ2-5; v_call: TRBV5-1
cdr3_aa: CASSPWGSTYGYTF; cdr3_nt: TGTGCCAGCTCACCATGGGGCAGCACCTATGGCTACACCTTC; d_call: -; clone_size: once; j_call: TRBJ1-2; v_call: TRBV18
cdr3_aa: CASSLGQANTEAFF; cdr3_nt: TGTGCCAGCAGCCTGGGACAGGCGAACACTGAAGCTTTCTTT; d_call: TRBD1; clone_size: -; j_call: TRBJ1-1; v_call: TRBV11-1
cdr3_aa: CASSLTGGFIGELFF; cdr3_nt: TGTGCCAGCAGCTTAACGGGAGGATTTATCGGGGAGCTGTTTTTT; d_call: TRBD2; clone_size: -; j_call: TRBJ2-2; v_call: TRBV7-8
cdr3_aa: CASSESHQGQNTSPLHF; cdr3_nt: TGCGCCAGCAGTGAGTCCCACCAGGGACAGAATACTTCACCCCTCCACTTT; d_call: TRBD1; clone_size: -; j_call: TRBJ1-6; v_call: TRBV10-1
cdr3_aa: CASRGQGDTQYF; cdr3_nt: TGTGCCAGCAGGGGACAGGGGGATACGCAGTATTTT; d_call: TRBD1; clone_size: -; j_call: TRBJ2-3; v_call: TRBV6-5
cdr3_aa: CASREDRGLQDTQYF; cdr3_nt: TGTGCCAGCCGGGAGGACAGGGGTTTACAAGATACGCAGTATTTT; d_call: TRBD1; clone_size: -; j_call: TRBJ2-3; v_call: TRBV7-8
cdr3_aa: CASSLFGLAGGLGTDTQYF; cdr3_nt: TGTGCCAGCAGTTTATTTGGTCTAGCGGGAGGGCTTGGGACAGATACGCAGTATTTT; d_call: TRBD2; clone_size: -; j_call: TRBJ2-3; v_call: TRBV27
cdr3_aa: CASSLGGQGIYGYTF; cdr3_nt: TGTGCCAGCAGCTTAGGGGGGCAGGGGATCTATGGCTACACCTTC; d_call: -; clone_size: -; j_call: TRBJ1-2; v_call: TRBV7-8
cdr3_aa: CASSGTWSGELFF; cdr3_nt: TGCGCCAGCAGCGGGACTTGGAGCGGGGAGCTGTTTTTT; d_call: -; clone_size: -; j_call: TRBJ2-2; v_call: TRBV5-1